These T cell receptor beta chains were read from a single sample in a study of T cell responses to AZD1222 COVID-19 vaccine. Clones were read by immunoSEQ multiplex PCR, and TCRdb kept only the in-frame ones, dropping some. This sample carries 200,000 or so clones, over 70% of them seen once, and the ten largest clones take 2.5% to 3%. The sequencing used peripheral blood, collected on day 0 of MenACWY control vaccination. The receptor set was obtained from an adult in good health. Both conserved end residues are part of each CDR3. D genes are given only for firm matches. Clone size, where shown, is once, few, many, or a class for clones that have expanded.

- | TRBJ1-1 | TRBD1 | TRBV7-9 | TGTGCCAGCAGCTCAGACAGGGGTAAGGTGAACACTGAAGCTTTCTTT | CASSSDRGKVNTEAFF
- | TRBJ1-5 | - | TRBV19 | TGTGCCAGTGGGGCAGGAGGCAATCAGCCCCAGCATTTT | CASGAGGNQPQHF
- | TRBJ2-2 | - | TRBV28 | TGTGCCACTTCCCCGGGAAACACCGGGGAGCTGTTTTTT | CATSPGNTGELFF
- | TRBJ1-2 | - | TRBV12-3/TRBV12-4 | TGTGCCAGCAGCCCCTCCATAGGCTATGGCTACACCTTC | CASSPSIGYGYTF
- | TRBJ2-2 | - | TRBV4-1 | TGCGCCAGCAGCTACAGGGCCGGGGAGCTGTTTTTT | CASSYRAGELFF
- | TRBJ2-1 | TRBD2 | TRBV18 | TGTGCCAGCTCACCAGCTTCGAAGCGGGGGGGTAATGAGCAGTTCTTC | CASSPASKRGGNEQFF
- | TRBJ2-7 | - | TRBV3-1/TRBV3-2 | TGTGCCAGCAGCACGAGCTCCTACGAGCAGTACTTC | CASSTSSYEQYF
few | TRBJ1-4 | - | TRBV6-5 | TGTGCCAGCAGGCAGGGAACGGAGAATGAAAAACTGTTTTTT | CASRQGTENEKLFF
- | TRBJ1-5 | - | TRBV6-2/TRBV6-3 | TGTGCCAGCAGTACCGGACTGACTGTCAATCAGCCCCAGCATTTT | CASSTGLTVNQPQHF
- | TRBJ1-1 | - | TRBV14 | TGTGCCAGCAGCCAAGAAGTGAACACTGAAGCTTTCTTT | CASSQEVNTEAFF
- | TRBJ2-5 | TRBD1 | TRBV19 | TGTGCCAGTAGTATAGATACAGGGGGTGGAGAGACCCAGTACTTC | CASSIDTGGGETQYF
- | TRBJ1-1 | - | TRBV11-2 | TGTGCCAGCAGCGGATCCCTGGGAGGTTGGGGTGACACTGAAGCTTTCTTT | CASSGSLGGWGDTEAFF